A single sample gave rise to the 17 T cell receptor beta chains below, sequenced in a study of cytomegalovirus exposure and HLA in healthy donors. PCR primers comprised 60 Vbeta and 13 Jbeta primers. The assay was immunoSEQ multiplex PCR, and TCRdb's table has in-frame clones only and misses some. The table records about 120,000 clones, about 76% of them present only once. The sequenced material came from PBMCs. The source of these receptors is a woman younger than 45 in good health and CMV-seronegative.

The rearrangement uses TRBV7-2 and TRBJ2-1, with 9 positions matching TRBD1. The CDR3 is 14 residues long. V shed 5 bases, J shed 7 bases, and the junction held 6 bases outside the gene matches. Germline V gene lookup returns CDR1 SGHTA and CDR2 FQGNSA. The CDR3 bases are TGTGCCAGCAGCCCGGACAGGGGTTGGAATGAGCAGTTCTTC. This encodes CASSPDRGWNEQFF.

The genes are TRBV19 and TRBJ2-1; 11 bases align to TRBD2. Germline assignment: CDR1 LNHDA and CDR2 SQIVND (reference sequence). There are 15 residues in the CDR3. V gave up 6 bases and J gave up 2 bases; unmatched junction bases: 3. The CDR3 nucleotides are TGTGCCAGTAGGCCTAGCGGGAGGCCCTACAATGAGCAGTTCTTC. It yields the protein CASRPSGRPYNEQFF. Based on the CDR3 plus reference TRBV19 and TRBJ2-1, the full variable domain is DGGITQSPKYLFRKEGQNVTLSCEQNLNHDAMYWYRQDPGQGLRLIYYSQIVNDFQKGDIAEGYSVSREKKESFPLTVTSAQKNPTAFYLCASRPSGRPYNEQFFGPGTRLTVL.

V is TRBV11-2 and J is TRBJ1-6, with a tentative D call TRBD1 (5 bases). The germline V and J ends were trimmed by 6 bases and 7 bases, with 10 bases remaining between them. The germline CDR1 and CDR2 sequences are SGHAT and FQNNGV. CDR3 length equals 13 residues. CDR3 in DNA: TGTGCCAGCAGGGGGGGGGAGAATTCACCCCTCCACTTT. Translation gives CASRGGENSPLHF.

The genes are TRBV19 and TRBJ2-6, with no clear D. The CDR3 has 16 amino acids. V was cut by 4 bases and J by 1 base, with 11 bases left in between. Germline CDR1 and CDR2: LNHDA and SQIVND (reference sequence). CDR3 sequence (DNA): TGTGCCAGTAGTACCCCGGGTCGATCTGGGGCCAACGTCCTGACTTTC. Translation gives CASSTPGRSGANVLTF.

In this sample, this clone turned up a few times. V and J are TRBV6-1 and TRBJ1-5; D possibly corresponds to TRBD1 (5 bases). V lost 5 bases, J lost 3 bases, and 11 bases lay in between. Germline-derived CDR1 and CDR2 are MNHNS and SASEGT. The CDR3 contains 14 residues. The CDR3 is CASSRSQDNQPQHF. In DNA, the CDR3 is TGTGCCAGCAGTCGCTCACAGGACAATCAGCCCCAGCATTTT.

The chain carries TRBV27 and TRBJ2-7; 12 bases are a match to TRBD2. Trimming at V came to 5 bases and at J to 0 bases, leaving 17 bases not matched to a gene. The CDR3 is made up of 20 amino acids. Germline V lookup: CDR1 MNHEY, CDR2 SMNVEV (reference sequence). The CDR3 nucleotides read TGTGCCAGCAGTCCGAATCCGGGACTAGCGGGTCAATTCTTCTCCTACGAGCAGTACTTC. It is translated as CASSPNPGLAGQFFSYEQYF.

This chain joins TRBV10-1 and TRBJ2-7; TRBD2 matches at 7 bases. The ends lost 1 base at V and 5 bases at J; junction bases unmatched: 8. The CDR3 contains 15 residues. Germline loops: CDR1 WNHNN, CDR2 SYGVQD (reference sequence). The CDR3 reads CASSEYREVPHEQYF. The CDR3 bases are TGCGCCAGCAGTGAGTACCGGGAGGTCCCCCACGAGCAGTACTTC.

J is TRBJ1-2 and V is TRBV2; 7 bases are a match to TRBD1. The CDR3 loop spans 15 amino acids. After removal of 6 bases from V and 6 bases from J, the junction contained 13 bases not matched to a gene. Germline V gives CDR1 SNHLY, CDR2 FYNNEI. This chain's CDR3 is CASSGTGDSRHGYTF. The CDR3 nucleotides are TGTGCCAGCAGCGGCACCGGGGACAGCCGCCATGGCTACACCTTC. Variable domain in full (rest from reference TRBV2 and TRBJ1-2): EPEVTQTPSHQVTQMGQEVILRCVPISNHLYFYWYRQILGQKVEFLVSFYNNEISEKSEIFDDQFSVERPDGSNFTLKIRSTKLEDSAMYFCASSGTGDSRHGYTFGSGTRLTVV.

This clone was seen once. The V and J genes are TRBV12-5 and TRBJ1-2; perhaps TRBD1 as D (6 bases). CDR1 LGHNT and CDR2 FRNRAP come from the germline V gene. CDR3 length: 16 residues. Trimming shortened V by 3 bases and J by 8 bases, and 22 bases separated the two germline ends. As DNA, the CDR3 is TGTGCTAGTGGTTTTTCTCGAGATGGGGGCATAAGGGGCTACACCTTC. Translated, it gives CASGFSRDGGIRGYTF.

V is TRBV2 and J is TRBJ2-2; TRBD2 agrees at 12 bases. J was trimmed by 5 bases and V by 7 bases; bases with no gene match: 5. Germline lookup yields CDR1 SNHLY and CDR2 FYNNEI. This CDR3 region has 15 residues. The DNA of the CDR3 is TGTGCCAGCACGGTGCTAGCGGGAGGGACCGGGGAGCTGTTTTTT. Translation: CASTVLAGGTGELFF.

This clone showed up just once. The rearrangement uses TRBV7-8 and TRBJ1-2, with D possibly matching TRBD1 (6 bases). The V gene lost 1 base and the J gene lost 2 bases, with 8 bases spanning the gap. The CDR3 is 14 amino acids. Germline loops: CDR1 SGHVS, CDR2 FQNEAQ. The CDR3 reads CASSLDTGNYGYTF. The DNA for the CDR3 is TGTGCCAGCAGCTTAGATACAGGGAACTATGGCTACACCTTC.

This CDR3 reads CASSLPSDEQYF. The CDR3 region has the DNA TGTGCCAGTAGTCTCCCCTCGGACGAGCAGTACTTC. The rearrangement links TRBV19 to TRBJ2-7; D gene uncertain. The ends were cut back, 5 bases at V and 5 bases at J, with 10 bases in the middle. Looked up from germline, CDR1 is LNHDA and CDR2 is SQIVND (reference sequence). The CDR3 is 12 amino acids.

V is TRBV15 and J is TRBJ1-2, with a weak D call TRBD1 (6 bases). CDR1 is LNHNV, CDR2 YYDKDF, per germline (reference sequence). V gave up 3 bases and J gave up 2 bases, with 10 bases separating them. The CDR3 is 14 residues long. CDR3 protein: CATSRTQGNYGYTF. CDR3 sequence (DNA): TGTGCCACCAGCAGGACTCAGGGGAACTATGGCTACACCTTC.

The chain joins TRBV28 to TRBJ2-1; 11 nucleotides align to TRBD1. The V gene's germline CDR1 is MDHEN and CDR2 SYDVKM. The junction had 11 bases not matched to a gene; V was cut back by 3 bases and J by 10 bases. CDR3 size: 16 residues. This CDR3 reads CASSFYEDRGLREQFF. CDR3 sequence (DNA): TGTGCCAGCAGTTTCTATGAGGACAGGGGGCTACGCGAGCAGTTCTTC. Full variable domain (missing parts from reference TRBV28 and TRBJ2-1): DVKVTQSSRYLVKRTGEKVFLECVQDMDHENMFWYRQDPGLGLRLIYFSYDVKMKEKGDIPEGYSVSREKKERFSLILESASTNQTSMYLCASSFYEDRGLREQFFGPGTRLTVL.

The chain recombines TRBV7-9 with TRBJ2-3, with no clear D. The CDR3 consists of 16 residues. V was cut by 6 bases and J by 0 bases, with 16 bases left in between. From germline, CDR1 is SEHNR and CDR2 FQNEAQ (reference sequence). In DNA, the CDR3 is TGTGCCAGCAGTCCCATGGGCCAAGAGAGCACAGATACGCAGTATTTT. It yields the protein CASSPMGQESTDTQYF.

The genes are TRBV19 and TRBJ1-5, with TRBD1 matching 7 bases. CDR1 is LNHDA and CDR2 is SQIVND in the germline V gene (reference sequence). The CDR3 sequence is 17 residues long. Trimming cost V 2 bases and J 0 bases; bases outside gene matches: 7. CDR3 nucleotide sequence: TGTGCCAGTAGTATACAGGGACAGAGCTATAGCAATCAGCCCCAGCATTTT. Its translation is CASSIQGQSYSNQPQHF.

This sequence joins TRBV6-5 and TRBJ2-5, with a tentative D call TRBD1 (5 bases). Trimming cost V 2 bases and J 11 bases, with 15 bases left between them. This CDR3 comprises 13 residues. Germline V gives CDR1 MNHEY, CDR2 SVGAGI. CDR3 DNA sequence: TGTGCCAGCAGTTACGACAGTGGGGTGATGCAGTACTTC. Residues: CASSYDSGVMQYF.